The 12 T cell receptor beta chains below come from one sample, sequenced in a study of cytomegalovirus exposure and HLA in healthy donors (dated by TCRdb to 2016 to 2017). The library was made by the immunoSEQ multiplex PCR assay. The multiplex PCR relied on a mix of 60 forward primers for TCR Vbeta segments and 13 reverse primers for TCR Jbeta segments. This is the immuneACCESS table as TCRdb keeps it, with only in-frame sequences that have V and J called. A part of the clones is gone; compared with another copy, unresolved V genes explain less than half, and the rest is unexplained. Counted in this sample were under 150,000 clones; approximately 80% of them appeared once. Jointly, the top ten make up 1% to 1.5% of the sample. Sequencing was done on a sample of PBMCs. The receptors were gathered from a girl aged 2-10 years in good health and CMV-seronegative.

J is TRBJ2-7 and V is TRBV7-7; 9 bases line up with TRBD1. The CDR3 has 14 residues. Germline values: CDR1 SSHAT, CDR2 FNYEAQ (reference sequence). The ends lost 0 bases at V and 7 bases at J; junction bases unmatched: 4. The DNA for the CDR3 is TGTGCCAGCAGCTTAGCGGAGACAGGGGGTGAGCAGTACTTC. As protein: CASSLAETGGEQYF.

This chain links TRBV30 with TRBJ1-1; maybe TRBD1 (5 bases). V lost 0 bases and J 10 bases, leaving 18 bases between the germline ends. This CDR3 region has 14 residues. Germline CDR1 and CDR2: GTSNPN and SVGIG (reference sequence). CDR3 coding DNA: TGTGCCTGGAGTGTAAACCGGGGGAGGGATCGAGCTTTCTTT. Translation: CAWSVNRGRDRAFF. Looking up the rest from reference TRBV30 and TRBJ1-1 gives the full variable domain: SQTIHQWPATLVQPVGSPLSLECTVEGTSNPNLYWYRQAAGRGLQLLFYSVGIGQISSEVPQNLSASRPQDRQFILSSKKLLLSDSGFYLCAWSVNRGRDRAFFGQGTRLTVV.

J is TRBJ2-5 and V is TRBV9; 9 bases line up with TRBD2. The germline V gene encodes CDR1 SGDLS and CDR2 YYNGEE. J gave up 5 bases and V 0 bases, and 5 bases lay outside the gene matches. The CDR3 is 15 amino acids. CDR3 DNA sequence: TGTGCCAGCAGCGTAGTAGCGGGGGCGGGGGAGACCCAGTACTTC. It encodes CASSVVAGAGETQYF.

The chain employs TRBV9 and TRBJ2-3; TRBD2 agrees at 9 bases. The germline V gene encodes CDR1 SGDLS and CDR2 YYNGEE. The CDR3 loop spans 16 amino acids. V shed 0 bases, J shed 2 bases, and the junction held 4 bases outside the gene matches. For the CDR3, the DNA is TGTGCCAGCAGCGTAGGGCTAGCGGGATACACAGATACGCAGTATTTT. It yields the protein CASSVGLAGYTDTQYF.

The CDR3 loop reads CASRVIVDNKEAFF. In nucleotides, the CDR3 is TGTGCCAGCAGGGTTATCGTTGACAACAAAGAAGCTTTCTTT. The rearrangement links TRBV2 to TRBJ1-1; no clear D. The CDR3 is made up of 14 amino acids. Germline V CDR1 and CDR2: SNHLY, FYNNEI. V was cut by 6 bases and J by 8 bases, with 19 bases left in between. The variable domain in full, with the rest retrieved from reference TRBV2 and TRBJ1-1, is EPEVTQTPSHQVTQMGQEVILRCVPISNHLYFYWYRQILGQKVEFLVSFYNNEISEKSEIFDDQFSVERPDGSNFTLKIRSTKLEDSAMYFCASRVIVDNKEAFFGQGTRLTVV.

Remarks on this clone: The sample carries other DNA sequences with the same CDR3. The chain links TRBV5-4 to TRBJ1-6, with D tentatively TRBD1 (5 bases). Germline V gives CDR1 SGHNT, CDR2 YYREEE (reference sequence). Trimming removed 4 bases at V and 7 bases at J, with 12 bases between. The CDR3 has 14 residues. CDR3 residues: CASSRGGVNSPLHF. The CDR3 DNA follows: TGTGCCAGCAGCAGGGGCGGAGTAAATTCACCCCTCCACTTT.

The J gene is TRBJ1-2, the V gene TRBV30; unclear D gene. V lost 0 bases to trimming and J lost 4 bases, with 9 bases between them. This CDR3 has 13 residues. Germline lookup yields CDR1 GTSNPN and CDR2 SVGIG (reference sequence). The DNA of the CDR3 is TGTGCCTGGAGTGTAAGAGAGGGCTATGGCTACACCTTC. Translated, it gives CAWSVREGYGYTF.

V gene TRBV19 combines with J gene TRBJ2-1; TRBD1 aligns across 10 bases. This CDR3 is 15 amino acids long. Looked up from germline, CDR1 is LNHDA and CDR2 is SQIVND (reference sequence). The V gene end was trimmed by 5 bases and the J gene end by 9 bases; junction bases not matched to a gene: 10. CDR3 protein: CASSFTRGTGAEQFF. CDR3 bases: TGTGCCAGTAGTTTCACTAGGGGGACAGGGGCTGAGCAGTTCTTC.

This sequence joins TRBV27 and TRBJ2-5; 10 bases agree with TRBD2. The V segment lost 2 bases and the J segment 1 base; nucleotides outside the gene matches: 4. The CDR3 length is 16 residues. Germline V CDR1 and CDR2: MNHEY, SMNVEV (reference sequence). Here the CDR3 reads CASSLRPSGGQETQYF. The CDR3 nucleotides read TGTGCCAGCAGTTTACGACCTAGCGGGGGCCAAGAGACCCAGTACTTC.

The CDR3 DNA reads as TGTGCCAGCAGCCCATGGACAGGCGCCTTCTATGGCTACACCTTC. Its protein product is CASSPWTGAFYGYTF. The chain joins TRBV27 to TRBJ1-2; TRBD1 matches 7 bases. The CDR3 sequence is 15 residues long. The germline V gene has CDR1 MNHEY and CDR2 SMNVEV (reference sequence). Trimming took 6 bases from V and 4 from J; bases not matched to a gene: 11.

The chain recombines TRBV5-1 with TRBJ1-2; 8 positions agree with TRBD1. The germline V gene encodes CDR1 SGHRS and CDR2 YFSETQ. Germline trimming cut 4 bases from V and 4 bases from J; bases unmatched to any gene: 3. There are 13 residues in the CDR3. Written as DNA, the CDR3 is TGCGCCAGCAGCCCAGGGACAGGCTATGGCTACACCTTC. Protein sequence: CASSPGTGYGYTF.

This clone has a single count. The genes are TRBV6-5 and TRBJ2-5, with TRBD2 matching over 7 bases. The CDR3 runs to 14 residues. CDR1 is MNHEY and CDR2 is SVGAGI in the germline V gene. The trim removed 6 bases at V and 2 bases at J, leaving 6 bases unmatched. This chain's CDR3 is CASRTGGTQETQYF. Here the CDR3 DNA reads TGTGCCAGCAGGACCGGGGGGACGCAAGAGACCCAGTACTTC.